These 5 T cell receptor beta chains came from one sample sequenced in a study of cytotoxic CD8 clonotypes in ibrutinib-treated CLL. Using immunoSEQ multiplex PCR, the repertoire was profiled, and TCRdb retains in-frame clones only, with some absent. The sample lists about 310,000 clones, about 80% occurring once. The sequencing used PBMCs, collected before ibrutinib treatment. These receptors were collected from a human donor with chronic lymphocytic leukemia.

This CDR3 is CASSLGFDGNEQFF. CDR3 DNA sequence: TGTGCCAGCAGTTTAGGATTCGATGGAAATGAGCAGTTCTTC. The gene calls are TRBV28 and TRBJ2-1; no definite D call. There are 14 residues in the CDR3. Germline values: CDR1 MDHEN, CDR2 SYDVKM. The germline V and J ends were trimmed by 2 bases and 7 bases, with 12 bases remaining between them.

The CDR3 region has the DNA TGTGCCAGCAGCTTACGGCAGGGGGCAGGGGGCGTCCTGACTTTC. It codes for CASSLRQGAGGVLTF. The chain combines TRBV7-8 with TRBJ2-6; 8 nucleotides match TRBD1. J was trimmed by 12 bases and V by 2 bases; bases with no gene match: 9. CDR3 size: 15 residues. From germline, CDR1 is SGHVS and CDR2 FQNEAQ.

The rearrangement links TRBV30 to TRBJ2-7; TRBD2 agrees at 10 bases. Unmatched junction bases numbered 9, after V lost 0 bases and J lost 1 base. Germline V gives CDR1 GTSNPN, CDR2 SVGIG (reference sequence). This CDR3 has 17 amino acids. CDR3 sequence: CAWSVRASGSWSYEQYF. The CDR3 nucleotides are TGTGCCTGGAGTGTAAGGGCTAGCGGGAGTTGGTCCTACGAGCAGTACTTC.

The chain has TRBV10-3 and TRBJ1-5; D not certain. The CDR3 has 13 residues. Looked up from germline, CDR1 is ENHRY and CDR2 is SYGVKD. Trimming pared 7 bases from V and 0 bases from J, leaving 7 bases between. In DNA form, the CDR3 reads TGTGCCATCACTGCAGGTAGCAATCAGCCCCAGCATTTT. It yields the protein CAITAGSNQPQHF.

This rearrangement joins TRBV2 to TRBJ2-2; 7 nucleotides agree with TRBD1. This CDR3 is built from 16 residues. The J segment lost 0 bases and the V segment lost 7 bases, leaving 8 bases of the junction unmatched. Per the germline V gene, CDR1 is SNHLY and CDR2 is FYNNEI. The CDR3 here is CASNQQGPANTGELFF. For the CDR3, the DNA is TGTGCCAGCAATCAACAGGGGCCAGCGAACACCGGGGAGCTGTTTTTT. The full variable domain, completed using reference TRBV2 and TRBJ2-2, is EPEVTQTPSHQVTQMGQEVILRCVPISNHLYFYWYRQILGQKVEFLVSFYNNEISEKSEIFDDQFSVERPDGSNFTLKIRSTKLEDSAMYFCASNQQGPANTGELFFGEGSRLTVL.